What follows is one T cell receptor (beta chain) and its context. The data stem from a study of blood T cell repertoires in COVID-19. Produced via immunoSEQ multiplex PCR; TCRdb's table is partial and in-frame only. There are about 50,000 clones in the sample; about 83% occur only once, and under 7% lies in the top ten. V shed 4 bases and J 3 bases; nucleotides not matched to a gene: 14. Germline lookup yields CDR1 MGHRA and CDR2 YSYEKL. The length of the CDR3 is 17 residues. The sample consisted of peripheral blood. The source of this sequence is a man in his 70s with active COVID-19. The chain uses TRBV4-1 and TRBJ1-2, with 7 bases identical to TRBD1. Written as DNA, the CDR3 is TGCGCCAGCAGCCTCTCTCCTCCGGGACAGTGGCACTATGGCTACACCTTC. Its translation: CASSLSPPGQWHYGYTF.